Presented here are 18 T cell receptor beta chains from one specimen sequenced in a study of CD8+CD57+ T cells in acquired aplastic anemia listed by TCRdb under 2018. Expansion of CD8+CD57+ cells had been shown by flow cytometry in the patients chosen for sequencing. TCRdb shows the sequencer as Illumina HiSeq 2000. TCR beta VDJ combination and CDR3 sequence profiling used genomic DNA as the template. TCRdb reran the public reads through fastp at Q25 and MiXCR, keeping productive beta chains. Rows with one shared CDR3 protein collapse into an entry with the most common genes and DNA. Across this sample there are 250,000 to 350,000 distinct CDR3 sequences, with around three fifths seen only once. Under 1.5% of the sample comes from the top ten. Sequencing input: sorted CD4+, CD8+, or CD8+CD57+ T cells (not recorded which) from PBMCs. The receptors here all came from a human donor with aplastic anemia.

This clonotype was picked up a small number of times. The genes are TRBV20-1 and TRBJ2-7, with D possibly TRBD2 on 7 matching bases. This CDR3 contains 16 residues. The V gene's germline CDR1 is DFQATT and CDR2 SNEGSKA (reference sequence). V dropped 6 bases and J dropped 2 bases, with 23 bases sitting between them. CDR3 loop: CSASTGGGREAYEQYF. The CDR3 DNA follows: TGCAGTGCCTCCACCGGAGGGGGGAGGGAAGCCTACGAGCAGTACTTC.

To note about this clonotype: Sequence at one end of the junction differs from germline and may be a read error. V is TRBV12-3 or TRBV12-4 and J is TRBJ2-7; 7 nucleotides match TRBD1. This CDR3 region has 14 residues. For the CDR3, the DNA is TGTGCCAGCAGTCACCGGGACAGTCCCTACGAGCAGTATTTC. It encodes CASSHRDSPYEQYF.

The table lists this clonotype with many counts. The chain employs TRBV20-1 and TRBJ2-1; possibly TRBD2 for D (5 bases). The CDR3 spans 15 residues. V was pared by 1 base and J by 9 bases, with 19 bases between. CDR1 and CDR2 from the germline V gene are DFQATT and SNEGSKA (reference sequence). CDR3 DNA: TGCAGTGCTAGAGTGCTCGGGGAACCCCAGATTGAGCAGTTCTTC. It codes for CSARVLGEPQIEQFF.

This clonotype was seen more than once but under ten times. The chain is built from TRBV2 and TRBJ2-3, with 10 bases aligning to TRBD2. The J segment lost 5 bases and the V segment lost 5 bases, leaving 7 bases of the junction unmatched. The CDR3 length is 15 residues. In germline, CDR1 is SNHLY, CDR2 FYNNEI. CDR3 residues: CASSSSAGGGDTQYF. CDR3 nucleotide sequence: TGTGCCAGCAGTTCATCAGCGGGAGGGGGAGATACGCAGTATTTT.

This clonotype was seen only a few times. The chain uses TRBV5-1 and TRBJ2-7, with a possible D match to TRBD1 (6 bases). The length of the CDR3 is 15 residues. The germline V and J ends were trimmed by 4 bases and 5 bases, with 19 bases remaining between them. CDR1 is SGHRS, CDR2 YFSETQ, per germline. The CDR3 sequence is CASSLWGQGFNEQYF. CDR3 coding DNA: TGCGCCAGCAGCCTTTGGGGACAAGGTTTCAACGAGCAGTACTTC.

In its sample, this clonotype was seen many times. The CDR3 region has the DNA TGCAGCGTTGTTAGGGGGACTAGCGGGGGGGCGGTTGGAGAGACCCAGTACTTC. Residues: CSVVRGTSGGAVGETQYF. The chain combines TRBV29-1 with TRBJ2-5, with TRBD2 matching over 16 bases. The germline gives CDR1 SQVTM, CDR2 ANQGSEA. This CDR3 has 18 amino acids. After removal of 4 bases from V and 4 bases from J, the junction contained 12 bases not matched to a gene.

About this clonotype: The junction does not match germline at one end; this may be a read error. The chain combines TRBV7-9 with TRBJ2-6, with TRBD1 matching over 10 bases. Germline loops: CDR1 SEHNR, CDR2 FQNEAQ (reference sequence). This CDR3 is 17 amino acids long. DNA of the CDR3: TGTGCCAGCAGCTTCGGACAGGGGGTCTCTGAGGCCAACGTCCCGACTTTC. Its translation: CASSFGQGVSEANVPTF.

V usage is TRBV15 and J usage is TRBJ2-7; a weak D match, TRBD1 (6 bases). The CDR3 totals 14 residues. V gave up 3 bases and J gave up 2 bases, with 11 bases separating them. Germline V gene sequence: CDR1 LNHNV, CDR2 YYDKDF (reference sequence). This chain's CDR3 is CATSSRTVPYEQYF. The CDR3 nucleotides read TGTGCCACCAGCAGCCGGACAGTACCCTACGAGCAGTACTTC. Full variable domain (rest looked up from reference TRBV15 and TRBJ2-7): DAMVIQNPRYQVTQFGKPVTLSCSQTLNHNVMYWYQQKSSQAPKLLFHYYDKDFNNEADTPDNFQSRRPNTSFCFLDIRSPGLGDTAMYLCATSSRTVPYEQYFGPGTRLTVT.

This rearrangement joins TRBV2 to TRBJ1-4; 7 nucleotides agree with TRBD1. The CDR3 is 14 residues long. The ends lost 3 bases at V and 7 bases at J; junction bases unmatched: 5. The germline gives CDR1 SNHLY, CDR2 FYNNEI. This chain's CDR3 is CASSEYRGREKLFF. CDR3 DNA: TGTGCCAGCAGTGAGTACAGGGGACGTGAAAAACTGTTTTTT.

This rearrangement joins TRBV14 to TRBJ2-7, with D tentatively TRBD2 (5 bases). Trimming left V 3 bases short and J 0 bases short, with 15 bases between. Germline lookup yields CDR1 SGHDN and CDR2 FVKESK. The CDR3 covers 16 residues. The CDR3 spells CASSQRAGIISYEQYF. The CDR3 DNA sequence: TGTGCCAGCAGCCAGCGGGCAGGTATTATCTCCTACGAGCAGTACTTC.

This clonotype was counted ten times or more. V and J are TRBV2 and TRBJ2-7; maybe TRBD1 (7 bases). Germline V gives CDR1 SNHLY, CDR2 FYNNEI. There are 15 residues in the CDR3. V was pared by 1 base and J by 7 bases, with 17 bases between. In DNA form, the CDR3 reads TGTGCCAGCAGTGAAGGGTGGAAGGGGGCGGGGGAGCAGTACTTC. Its protein is CASSEGWKGAGEQYF.

The V and J genes are TRBV15 and TRBJ1-2; possible D gene TRBD1, 6 bases. V lost 6 bases to trimming and J lost 4 bases, with 15 bases between them. Germline loops: CDR1 LNHNV, CDR2 YYDKDF (reference sequence). CDR3 length equals 14 residues. CDR3 sequence reads: CATSLEKGVYGYTF. In nucleotides, the CDR3 is TGTGCCACCAGTTTGGAGAAGGGGGTCTATGGCTACACCTTC.

The J gene is TRBJ2-3, the V gene TRBV6-4, with D possibly being TRBD2 (5 bases). CDR1 is MRHNA, CDR2 SNTAGT, per germline. The CDR3 spans 15 residues. Trimming pared 3 bases from V and 0 bases from J, leaving 10 bases between. The CDR3 nucleotides are TGTGCCAGCAGTGAGGTTGGACTGAGCACAGATACGCAGTATTTT. This codes for CASSEVGLSTDTQYF.

A word on this clonotype: The conserved phenylalanine or tryptophan normally closing the CDR3 is absent here, so this likely arose from a read error. The chain has TRBV5-1 and TRBJ1-6; TRBD1 might be the D (5 bases). The CDR3 length is 16 residues. From germline, CDR1 is SGHRS and CDR2 YFSETQ. V lost 4 bases to trimming and J lost 5 bases, with 16 bases between them. The CDR3 DNA sequence: TGCGCCAGCAGCCGTACGGCAGGGTCGGATAATTCACCCCTCCACTCT. As protein: CASSRTAGSDNSPLHS.

A note on this clonotype: The junction does not match germline at one end; this may be a read error. The chain carries TRBV19 and TRBJ1-6; D possibly corresponds to TRBD1 (5 bases). The germline gives CDR1 LNHDA, CDR2 SQIVND (reference sequence). The CDR3 extends over 13 amino acids. The CDR3 spells CASRTSGNSPLHF. The CDR3 DNA reads as TGTGCCAGTAGAACTTCAGGGAATTCACCCCTCCACTTC.

This clonotype was picked up a small number of times. The chain employs TRBV20-1 and TRBJ2-2; TRBD1 aligns across 7 bases. V lost 6 bases, J lost 8 bases, and 6 bases stayed unmatched. Looked up from germline, CDR1 is DFQATT and CDR2 is SNEGSKA (reference sequence). The CDR3 has 12 amino acids. The CDR3 is CSARNRGGELFF. The CDR3 coding sequence is TGCAGTGCCCGAAACAGGGGAGGGGAGCTGTTTTTT.

At least ten counts were recorded for this clonotype. The chain uses TRBV14 and TRBJ2-1; weak D call: TRBD2 (6 bases). Deletions cut 7 bases from V and 3 bases from J, with 13 bases between. The germline CDR1 and CDR2 sequences are SGHDN and FVKESK. The CDR3 has 14 residues. As DNA, the CDR3 is TGTGCCAGCAACGTGGAGGGCCTCTACAATGAGCAGTTCTTC. Translation gives CASNVEGLYNEQFF. The complete variable domain, with remaining parts taken from reference TRBV14 and TRBJ2-1, reads EAGVTQFPSHSVIEKGQTVTLRCDPISGHDNLYWYRRVMGKEIKFLLHFVKESKQDESGMPNNRFLAERTGGTYSTLKVQPAELEDSGVYFCASNVEGLYNEQFFGPGTRLTVL.

The chain uses TRBV4-3 and TRBJ2-5; D uncertain. Germline CDR1 and CDR2: LGHNA and YSLEER. Trimming pared 1 base from V and 3 bases from J, leaving 12 bases between. The CDR3 totals 15 residues. CDR3 DNA: TGCGCCAGCAGCCAAGCCCACCTCGCGGAAGAGACCCAGTACTTC. It specifies CASSQAHLAEETQYF.